Described below is a single T cell receptor (beta chain) sequence and its context. Its specificity is unknown. This sample is drawn from a study of blood T cells in healthy people across ages. Study-wide results and caveats: Unknown CMV status may confound age-related changes in expanded clones.

Alongside a J-beta primer mix, a sample-barcoded 5' primer served in a second PCR lasting roughly 6 to 11 cycles. TCRdb re-analysed the 5' RACE reads in MiXCR, keeping a single row per CDR3 protein. The data contain 780,000 or so distinct CDR3 sequences, 45% to 70% of them singletons. This CDR3 is built from 14 residues. V dropped 5 bases and J dropped 7; count of bases not matched to a gene: 7. Germline assignment: CDR1 LGHDT and CDR2 YNNKEL (reference sequence). The sequenced material came from blood. The chain links TRBV3-1 to TRBJ2-3, with 9 positions matching TRBD2. The sequence was obtained from a middle-aged man in good health. The DNA for the CDR3 is TGTGCCAGCAGCTTTAGCGGGAGCCAGAATACGCAGTATTTT. Amino acids: CASSFSGSQNTQYF.